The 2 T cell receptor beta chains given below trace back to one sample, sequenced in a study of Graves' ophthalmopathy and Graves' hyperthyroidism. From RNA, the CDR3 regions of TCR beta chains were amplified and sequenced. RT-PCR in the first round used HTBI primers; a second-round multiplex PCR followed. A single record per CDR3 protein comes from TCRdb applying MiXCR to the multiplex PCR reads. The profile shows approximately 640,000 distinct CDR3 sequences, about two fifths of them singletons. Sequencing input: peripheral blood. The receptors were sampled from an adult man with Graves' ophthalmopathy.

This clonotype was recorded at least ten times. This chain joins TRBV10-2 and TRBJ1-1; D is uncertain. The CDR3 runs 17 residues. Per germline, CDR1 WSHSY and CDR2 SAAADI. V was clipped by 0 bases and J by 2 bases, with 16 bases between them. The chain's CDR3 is CASSESQTNTFNTEAFF. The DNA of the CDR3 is TGCGCCAGCAGTGAGTCTCAAACAAACACTTTCAACACTGAAGCTTTCTTT.

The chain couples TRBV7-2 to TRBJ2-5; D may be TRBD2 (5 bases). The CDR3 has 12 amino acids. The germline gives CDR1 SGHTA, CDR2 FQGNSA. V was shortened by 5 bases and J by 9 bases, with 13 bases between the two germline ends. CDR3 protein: CASSRGGSAQYF. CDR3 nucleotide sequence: TGTGCCAGCAGCCGAGGAGGCTCGGCCCAGTACTTC.